The present entry profiles one TCR beta chain with its context. Its antigen remains unknown. The sample is drawn from a study of T cells in localized non-small cell lung cancer. Study-wide findings and caveats: The study found T cell clonality highest in uninvolved adjacent lung, above tumor. In adjacent lung, a median about 54 of the top 100 tumor clones were found.

Profiled with immunoSEQ multiplex PCR; TCRdb holds only in-frame clones, not every one. The table lists roughly 27,000 clones, roughly 90% of them singletons, with 4% to 4.5% in the top ten. The input for sequencing was peripheral blood mononuclear cells, taken before any cancer treatment. The receptor was derived from a woman aged 40-70 years with stage III lung adenocarcinoma.

The CDR3 protein is CAWSVQGWTEAFF. Written as DNA, the CDR3 is TGTGCCTGGAGTGTACAGGGGTGGACTGAAGCTTTCTTT. The chain links TRBV30 to TRBJ1-1, with 7 bases matching TRBD1. The V and J ends lost 0 bases and 5 bases, in that order; junction bases with no gene match: 3. The CDR3 runs to 13 residues. Germline V gene sequence: CDR1 GTSNPN, CDR2 SVGIG (reference sequence).